This T cell receptor beta chain stems from a study of blood T cell repertoires in COVID-19. Overall study: Whether acute or convalescent, the COVID-19 samples came from the United States, Italy and Spain. The cDNA or gDNA used as material had been derived from T cells, B-cell-depleted T cells, or PBMCs.

Authors' data handling: Estimated nucleated cell counts came from reference gene primer amplification. Assay: immunoSEQ multiplex PCR; the TCRdb copy retains only in-frame clones and omits some. The DNA was the basis for D and trimming; V, J and clone size are from that table. Of roughly 38,000 clones in the sample, about 90% were seen once. V dropped 2 bases and J dropped 6; count of bases not matched to a gene: 8. Germline V gene lookup returns CDR1 MNHEY and CDR2 SVGEGT. This CDR3 spans 15 amino acids. The clonotype comes from a woman in her seventies with acute or convalescent COVID-19. The chain uses TRBV6-2 or TRBV6-3 and TRBJ2-3; 7 bases fit TRBD2. Sequencing was carried out using peripheral blood. CDR3 sequence: CASSYVGRLWDTQYF. CDR3 coding DNA: TGTGCCAGCAGTTACGTCGGGAGGCTCTGGGATACGCAGTATTTT.